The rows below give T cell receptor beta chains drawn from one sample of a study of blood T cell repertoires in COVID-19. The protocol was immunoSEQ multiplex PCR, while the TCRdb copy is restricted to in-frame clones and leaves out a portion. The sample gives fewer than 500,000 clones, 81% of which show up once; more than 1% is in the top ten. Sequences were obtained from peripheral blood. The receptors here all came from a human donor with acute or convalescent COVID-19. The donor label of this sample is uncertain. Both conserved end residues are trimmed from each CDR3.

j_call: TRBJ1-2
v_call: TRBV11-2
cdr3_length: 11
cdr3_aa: ASSLGTGNGYT

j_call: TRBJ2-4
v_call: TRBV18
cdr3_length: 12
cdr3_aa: ASSPGQGGNIQY

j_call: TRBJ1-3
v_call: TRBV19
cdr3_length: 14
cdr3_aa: ASSKTGSQARNTIY

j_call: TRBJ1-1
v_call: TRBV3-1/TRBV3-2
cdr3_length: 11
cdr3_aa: ASSGHLNTEAF

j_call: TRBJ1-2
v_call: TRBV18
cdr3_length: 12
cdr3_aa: ASSLGQGARGYT

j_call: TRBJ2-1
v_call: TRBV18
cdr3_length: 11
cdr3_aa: ASSPDRHNEQF

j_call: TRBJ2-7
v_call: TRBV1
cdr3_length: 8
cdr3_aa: TDFSYEQY

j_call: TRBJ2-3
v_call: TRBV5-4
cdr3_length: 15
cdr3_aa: ASRAGLAGGGTDTQY

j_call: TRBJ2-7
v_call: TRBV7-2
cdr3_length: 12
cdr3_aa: ASSLTGTVYEQY

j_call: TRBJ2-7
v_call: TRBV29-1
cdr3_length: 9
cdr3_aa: SAGQGYEQY

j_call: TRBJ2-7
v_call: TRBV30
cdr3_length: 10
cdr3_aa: AWSRRDAKQY

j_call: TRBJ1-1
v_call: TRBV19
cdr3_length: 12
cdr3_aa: ASSKGVLGPEAF

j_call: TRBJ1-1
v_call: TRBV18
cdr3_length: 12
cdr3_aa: ASSYRTGMTEAF

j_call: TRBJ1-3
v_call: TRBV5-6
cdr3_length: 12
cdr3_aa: ASSLEQGGNTIY

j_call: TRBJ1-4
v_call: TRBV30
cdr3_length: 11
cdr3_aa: AWSEAGLEKLF

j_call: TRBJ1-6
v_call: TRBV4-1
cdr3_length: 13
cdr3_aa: ASSQSGTGLSPLH

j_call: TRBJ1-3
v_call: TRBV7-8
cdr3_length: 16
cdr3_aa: ASSSGTGRSYSGNTIY

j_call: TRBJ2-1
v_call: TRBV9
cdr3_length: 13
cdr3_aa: ASSPDRSTYNEQF

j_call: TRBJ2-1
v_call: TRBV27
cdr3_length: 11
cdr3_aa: ASSHTRTSEQF

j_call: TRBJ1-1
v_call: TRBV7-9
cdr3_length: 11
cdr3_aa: ASSLGGITEAF

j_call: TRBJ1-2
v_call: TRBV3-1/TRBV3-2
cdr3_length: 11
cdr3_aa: ASSRDSSYGYT

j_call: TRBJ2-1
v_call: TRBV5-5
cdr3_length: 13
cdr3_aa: ASSPRGLNPNEQF

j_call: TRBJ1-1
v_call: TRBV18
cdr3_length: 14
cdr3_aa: ASSPLTGGGNTEAF

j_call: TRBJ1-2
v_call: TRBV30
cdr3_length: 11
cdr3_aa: AWGTGGFLGYT

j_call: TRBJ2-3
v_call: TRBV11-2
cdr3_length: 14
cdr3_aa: ASSPGRARDTDTQY

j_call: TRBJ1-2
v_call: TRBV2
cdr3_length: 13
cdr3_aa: ASSEDRVMGYGYT

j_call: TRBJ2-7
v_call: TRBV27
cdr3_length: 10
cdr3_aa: ASREHIYEQY

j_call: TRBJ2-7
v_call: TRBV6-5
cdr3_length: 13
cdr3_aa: ASTSGAVNSYEQY

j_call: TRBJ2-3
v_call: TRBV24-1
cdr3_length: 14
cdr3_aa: ATPTLLAVSTDTQY

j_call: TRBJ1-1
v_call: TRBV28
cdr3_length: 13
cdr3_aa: ASSLPGLMNTEAF

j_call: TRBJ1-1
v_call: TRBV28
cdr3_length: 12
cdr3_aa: ASSLRQGNTEAF

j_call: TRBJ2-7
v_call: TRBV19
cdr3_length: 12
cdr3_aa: ATMRAISSYEQY

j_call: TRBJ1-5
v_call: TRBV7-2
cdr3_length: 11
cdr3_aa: ASSMDRGQPQH

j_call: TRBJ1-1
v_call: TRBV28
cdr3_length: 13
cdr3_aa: ASSHSTGGEGRAF

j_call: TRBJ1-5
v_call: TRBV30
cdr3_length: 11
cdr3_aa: AWSVGGNQPQH

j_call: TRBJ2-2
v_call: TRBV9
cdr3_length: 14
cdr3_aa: ASSVSSGRAAGELF

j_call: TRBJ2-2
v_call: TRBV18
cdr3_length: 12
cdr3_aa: ASSPGTLLGELF

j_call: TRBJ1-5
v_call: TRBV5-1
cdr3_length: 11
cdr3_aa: ASSLEGVQPQH

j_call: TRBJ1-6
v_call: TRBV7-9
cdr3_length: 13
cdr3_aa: ASSPGEGNASPLH

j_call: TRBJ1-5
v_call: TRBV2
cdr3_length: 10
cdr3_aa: ASNDGNQPQH

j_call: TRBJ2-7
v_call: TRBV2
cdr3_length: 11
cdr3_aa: ASRTTGSYEQY

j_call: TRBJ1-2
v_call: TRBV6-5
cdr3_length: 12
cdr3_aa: ASSSGGLPNGYT

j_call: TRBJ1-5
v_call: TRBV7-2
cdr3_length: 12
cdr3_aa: ASSLAGGREPQH

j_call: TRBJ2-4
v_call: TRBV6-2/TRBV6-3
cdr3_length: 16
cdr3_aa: ASSYAGSGTLAKNIQY

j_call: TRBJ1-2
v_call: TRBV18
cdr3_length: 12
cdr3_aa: ASSLTTANYGYT

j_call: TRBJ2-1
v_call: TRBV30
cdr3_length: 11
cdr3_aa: AWSKGLGDEQF

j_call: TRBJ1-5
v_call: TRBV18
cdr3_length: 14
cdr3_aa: ASSPKGTGDNQPQH